The 7 T cell receptor beta chains below come from one sample, sequenced in a study of cytotoxic CD8 clonotypes in ibrutinib-treated CLL (dated by TCRdb to the early 2020s). The time point tag for this specimen amounts to: 24 months on ibrutinib. The library was built by means of the immunoSEQ multiplex PCR assay. TCRdb took over this immuneACCESS table, retaining in-frame rearrangements with V and J assigned. Such tables are incomplete; in checked studies, under half of the missing clones stem from an unresolved V gene, and the remainder is unexplained. Here the sample has 200,000 to 250,000 clones; roughly 74% occur a single time. The ten largest clones represent just over 15% of the sample. The sample here was PBMCs, taken after 24 months of ibrutinib treatment. These receptors came from a human donor with chronic lymphocytic leukemia.

This clone was counted between two and nine times. The chain couples TRBV10-1 to TRBJ1-1; TRBD1 matches at 9 bases. CDR1 and CDR2 from the germline V gene are WNHNN and SYGVQD (reference sequence). With V trimmed by 5 bases and J by 4 bases, 2 bases remained unmatched. This CDR3 is 13 amino acids long. This CDR3 is CASSLTGGTEAFF. In DNA, the CDR3 is TGCGCCAGCAGTTTGACAGGGGGCACTGAAGCTTTCTTT.

The chain uses TRBV7-2 and TRBJ2-3; D may match TRBD1 or TRBD2 (6 bases each). The CDR3 loop spans 15 amino acids. V shed 5 bases and J shed 0 bases, with 12 bases lying between them. The germline CDR1 and CDR2 sequences are SGHTA and FQGNSA. CDR3 in DNA: TGTGCCAGCAGCGGAGGGGGGCGAAGCACAGATACGCAGTATTTT. Protein: CASSGGGRSTDTQYF.

Comments on this clone: The junction shows a germline mismatch at one end, possibly a read error. The chain's CDR3 is CASTLFGTHEISEAFF. As DNA, the CDR3 is TGTGCCAGCACCTTATTCGGGACACATGAAATATCGGAAGCTTTCTTT. The genes are TRBV7-8 and TRBJ1-1; a weak D match, TRBD1 (6 bases). Looked up from germline, CDR1 is SGHVS and CDR2 is FQNEAQ. The CDR3 is 16 amino acids.

V and J are TRBV7-9 and TRBJ2-1; TRBD2 matches at 10 bases. The CDR3 has 17 amino acids. The germline CDR1 and CDR2 sequences are SEHNR and FQNEAQ (reference sequence). The V segment lost 0 bases and the J segment 5 bases; nucleotides outside the gene matches: 7. CDR3 nucleotide sequence: TGTGCCAGCAGCTTAGCGCTAGCGGGAGACGAAGACAATGAGCAGTTCTTC. Protein sequence: CASSLALAGDEDNEQFF.

This clone was counted a few times. The chain recombines TRBV7-9 with TRBJ2-7, with D perhaps TRBD1 (6 bases). The V gene's germline CDR1 is SEHNR and CDR2 FQNEAQ (reference sequence). CDR3 length: 12 amino acids. The ends were cut back, 5 bases at V and 4 bases at J, with 9 bases in the middle. CDR3 sequence: CASSGGRYEQYF. CDR3 bases: TGTGCCAGCAGCGGGGGCAGATACGAGCAGTACTTC.

The chain recombines TRBV13 with TRBJ1-2; TRBD1 matches 8 bases. The junction had 6 bases not matched to a gene; V was cut back by 5 bases and J by 4 bases. Looked up from germline, CDR1 is PRHDT and CDR2 is FYEKMQ (reference sequence). This CDR3 is 14 amino acids long. The DNA of the CDR3 is TGTGCCAGCAGCATCGGACAGGGTAGCTATGGCTACACCTTC. Protein: CASSIGQGSYGYTF. Based on the CDR3 plus reference TRBV13 and TRBJ1-2, the full variable domain is AAGVIQSPRHLIKEKRETATLKCYPIPRHDTVYWYQQGPGQDPQFLISFYEKMQSDKGSIPDRFSAQQFSDYHSELNMSSLELGDSALYFCASSIGQGSYGYTFGSGTRLTVV.

This chain uses TRBV28 with TRBJ1-2; maybe TRBD1 (5 bases). Germline CDR1 reads MDHEN; CDR2 reads SYDVKM. The CDR3 length is 15 residues. Trimming removed 7 bases from V and 3 bases from J, with 18 bases in between. The chain's CDR3 is CASTGGFFGDYGYTF. CDR3 DNA sequence: TGTGCCAGCACTGGGGGTTTCTTCGGGGACTATGGCTACACCTTC.